This T cell receptor beta chain stems from a study of cytomegalovirus exposure and HLA in healthy donors. General observations from the study: Cytomegalovirus association was assigned to around 150 TCR beta chains. Looking again later, the authors saw that most CMV-associated TCR beta chains seemed HLA-restricted. A cluster of highly shared sequence variants was likely a sequencing artifact.

The study ran its PCR with 60 Vbeta and 13 Jbeta primers. Libraries were prepared by immunoSEQ multiplex PCR; TCRdb keeps only in-frame clonotypes and omits some of them. The sample contains under 100,000 clones, more than 50% of which appear only once. The germline gives CDR1 LNHNV, CDR2 YYDKDF (reference sequence). The CDR3 covers 15 residues. Between the trimmed V and J ends, which lost 0 bases and 4 bases, there was a span of 10 bases. Details on this clone: The antigen remains undetermined.

This TCR was sampled from a woman in her forties in good health and CMV-seropositive. The sequencing sample was made of PBMCs. The chain combines TRBV15 with TRBJ2-4; TRBD1 might be the D (6 bases). CDR3 sequence (DNA): TGTGCCACCAGCAGAGATCCGGACAGAAAAAACATTCAGTACTTC. It yields the protein CATSRDPDRKNIQYF.